Below are 6 T cell receptor beta chains sequenced from a single sample in a study of blood T cell repertoires in COVID-19. Repertoires were generated with immunoSEQ multiplex PCR, while TCRdb's copy carries only in-frame clones and drops some. The sample consists of about 240,000 clones, about four fifths of them appearing once. The sequenced sample was peripheral blood. Every receptor here comes from a man aged 30 to 45 who had recovered from COVID-19.

The chain recombines TRBV20-1 with TRBJ1-5; 7 bases align to TRBD1. Germline-derived CDR1 and CDR2 are DFQATT and SNEGSKA (reference sequence). The CDR3 has 13 residues. With V trimmed by 3 bases and J by 7 bases, 6 bases remained unmatched. This chain's CDR3 is CSASTGAGQPQHF. As DNA, the CDR3 is TGCAGTGCTAGTACAGGGGCAGGGCAGCCCCAGCATTTT.

This clone occurred a few times. V gene TRBV5-5 combines with J gene TRBJ1-1; 9 positions agree with TRBD1. The length of the CDR3 is 17 residues. The V gene's germline CDR1 is SGHKS and CDR2 YYEKEE (reference sequence). The J segment lost 1 base and the V segment lost 2 bases, leaving 9 bases of the junction unmatched. The CDR3 coding sequence is TGTGCCAGCAGCTTTGTCCCGGGACAGGGATCGAACACTGAAGCTTTCTTT. Translation: CASSFVPGQGSNTEAFF.

The V gene is TRBV6-6, the J gene TRBJ2-5, with a possible D match to TRBD1 (6 bases). The CDR3 covers 13 residues. V was cut by 6 bases and J by 2 bases, with 10 bases left in between. Germline assignment: CDR1 MNHNY and CDR2 SVGAGI (reference sequence). The CDR3, as DNA: TGTGCCAGCAGCCGGACAGAACAAGAGACCCAGTACTTC. The encoded protein is CASSRTEQETQYF.

This sequence joins TRBV7-3 and TRBJ2-1; TRBD1 is a possible D gene (5 bases). Germline CDR1 reads SGHTA; CDR2 reads FQGTGA. Between the trimmed V and J ends, which lost 0 bases and 5 bases, there was a span of 14 bases. There are 16 residues in the CDR3. CDR3 sequence (DNA): TGTGCCAGCAGCTTAACGCGGTGGGTAGGGGACAATGAGCAGTTCTTC. Amino acid sequence: CASSLTRWVGDNEQFF.

This chain connects TRBV6-1 to TRBJ1-5, with D unclear. This CDR3 is 13 amino acids long. Trimming took off 11 bases at V and 2 bases at J, with 13 bases between the two ends. Germline V CDR1 and CDR2: MNHNS, SASEGT. The DNA for the CDR3 is TGTGCCTTCGAACCGAGTGGCAATCAGCCCCAGCATTTT. This encodes CAFEPSGNQPQHF.

The genes are TRBV12-3 or TRBV12-4 and TRBJ2-3; D unclear. The CDR3 covers 13 residues. Deletions cut 5 bases from V and 0 bases from J, with 6 bases between. CDR3 sequence reads: CASSLSSTDTQYF. The CDR3 DNA reads as TGTGCCAGCAGTCTCTCTAGCACAGATACGCAGTATTTT.